This T cell receptor (beta chain) originates from a study of T cell responses to AZD1222 COVID-19 vaccine. Study findings and constraints: Dominant CD4 TCR responses targeted spike regions 160-218 and 743-854. Baseline antibody screening turned up just a handful of seropositive AZD1222 recipients. After two AZD1222 doses, spike-specific TCR breadth and depth rose versus day 0. Among spike-specific TCRs, nearly half reportedly target unmutated variant regions.

The method was immunoSEQ multiplex PCR; TCRdb's version includes in-frame clones alone and lacks a portion of them. The sample lists around 65,000 clones, over 60% occurring once. As for this clone: As yet, its antigen is unknown.

V lost 1 base, J lost 5 bases, and 14 bases lay in between. Per germline, CDR1 MGHDK and CDR2 SYGVNS. CDR3 length: 15 amino acids. The sequenced sample was peripheral blood, obtained on day 0 of AZD1222 vaccination. This TCR derives from an adult in good health. This sequence joins TRBV25-1 and TRBJ2-5; D is perhaps TRBD1 or TRBD2 (5 bases each). CDR3 DNA: TGTGCCAGCAGTGAATTTGGGGACGTGCAGGAGACCCAGTACTTC. Translated, it gives CASSEFGDVQETQYF.